This T cell receptor (beta chain) is from a study of prognosis after radiotherapy for stage I lung cancer. Study-wide background: All of the patients with non-small cell lung cancer, including 7 who had refused surgery, were considered to be medically inoperable. In about a dozen patients the tumors were adenocarcinoma, and in several they were squamous cell carcinoma. Study-wide results and caveats: Patients who developed distant metastases had lower Shannon entropy after stereotactic body radiation therapy.

Only a few counts were recorded for this clonotype. Antigen unknown. Two rounds of multiplex PCR amplified TCR beta CDR3 from genomic DNA. Used in first-round PCR were primers specific to each TRBV and TRBJ gene. Second-round PCR used universal primers. TCRdb ran MiXCR on the multiplex PCR reads and lists one entry per CDR3 protein. The sample includes about 26,000 distinct CDR3 sequences, about 32% of them seen just once. Germline CDR1 GTSNPN, CDR2 SVGIG (reference sequence). Trimming removed 3 bases from V and 3 bases from J, with 12 bases in between. The CDR3 runs 14 residues. This sequence originates from a donor over 45 with non-small cell lung cancer. V usage is TRBV30 and J usage is TRBJ1-5; D unresolved. The material was PBMCs, obtained before or after stereotactic body radiation therapy (not recorded which). CDR3 DNA: TGTGCCTGGAGCCAGCGGGCCCTCAATCAGCCCCAGCATTTT. Amino acids: CAWSQRALNQPQHF.